This entry describes one T cell receptor (beta chain). Its antigen is still unknown. The data originate from a study of cytomegalovirus exposure and HLA in healthy donors. Findings and caveats of the study: Near-uniform donor sequencing depth was presumed by presence/absence analyses. The study reported that TCR beta sequences accurately predicted HLA-A and HLA-B alleles in most subjects.

This CDR3 comprises 15 residues. Trimming removed 0 bases from V and 4 bases from J, with 11 bases in between. Germline V lookup: CDR1 SGHTS, CDR2 YDEGEE. With 60 Vbeta and 13 Jbeta primers, the PCR was carried out. Here immunoSEQ multiplex PCR was the method, and the copy in TCRdb shows in-frame clones only, minus some. The top ten clones hold around 15% of a sample with 100,000 to 140,000 clones, 74% of them seen once. Sequenced sample: PBMCs. The TCR comes from a middle-aged woman in good health and CMV-seropositive. This rearrangement joins TRBV5-8 to TRBJ1-3; no definite D call. CDR3: CASSLGGFAGNTIYF. The CDR3 DNA follows: TGTGCCAGCAGCTTGGGAGGGTTTGCAGGAAACACCATATATTTT.